Listed below are T cell receptor beta chains from one sample, sequenced in a study of identical twins. TCRdb re-called the 5' RACE reads with MiXCR, one entry per CDR3 protein. The sample carries around 530,000 distinct CDR3 sequences, 13% to 15% recorded once. These sequences were also reported in another study, on yellow fever vaccine responses in identical twins.

Material: CD4+ T cells sorted from blood. The receptors come from a woman aged 18-29 years in good health. Both conserved end residues are part of each CDR3. The D gene is left open where the match is weak. Where a row states a size, it is once, few, many or the class of an expanded clone; other rows omit it.

clone size	J gene	D gene	V gene	CDR3 DNA	CDR3 protein
few	TRBJ2-5	TRBD1	TRBV24-1	TGTGCCACCAGTGATTTGCGGGACAGGGGAGAGACCCAGTACTTC	CATSDLRDRGETQYF
few	TRBJ2-7	NA	TRBV20-1	TGCAGTGCTAAAGGGGACCACTACGAGCAGTACTTC	CSAKGDHYEQYF
NA	TRBJ1-2	TRBD1	TRBV2	TGTGCCAGCAGCGAAGGGACAGTTGTAGGTGGCTACACCTTC	CASSEGTVVGGYTF
NA	TRBJ2-3	TRBD2	TRBV18	TGTGCCAGCTCACCACGAGAAGCGGGGGCTAGCACAGATACGCAGTATTTT	CASSPREAGASTDTQYF
few	TRBJ2-7	NA	TRBV15	TGTGCCACCAGCACAGCGCTTCAGGGGTGGTACGAGCAGTACTTC	CATSTALQGWYEQYF
few	TRBJ2-1	TRBD2	TRBV5-1	TGCGCCAGCACCACTAGCGGGACCTACAATGAGCAGTTCTTC	CASTTSGTYNEQFF
many	TRBJ2-2	NA	TRBV7-9	TGTGCCAGCAGCTTAAATAGGGAGCTGTTTTTT	CASSLNRELFF
NA	TRBJ1-6	NA	TRBV5-1	TGCGCCAGCAGCGTCGGGACGGCCTTCGGTAATTCACCCCTCCACTTT	CASSVGTAFGNSPLHF
many	TRBJ2-2	NA	TRBV12-3/TRBV12-4	TGCGCCAGCAGCCCCGGCGGAACCGGGGAGCTGTTTTTT	CASSPGGTGELFF
NA	TRBJ1-1	TRBD1	TRBV12-5	TGTGCTAGTGGTACGACAGGGTCTGAAGCTTTCTTT	CASGTTGSEAFF
few	TRBJ1-5	NA	TRBV6-5	TGTGCCAGCAGTTACGGGGGGAATAGCAATCAGCCCCAGCATTTT	CASSYGGNSNQPQHF
few	TRBJ2-5	TRBD1	TRBV20-1	TGCAGTGCTAGAGTGCCACAGGGGTATCAAGAGACCCAGTACTTC	CSARVPQGYQETQYF
NA	TRBJ1-5	NA	TRBV6-5	TGTGCCAGCAGTTACTCGTATTTATTCGGGGTGGACAATCAGCCCCAGCATTTT	CASSYSYLFGVDNQPQHF
few	TRBJ2-2	TRBD1	TRBV4-1	TGCGCCAGCAGCCAAACCGGGACAGGGGGCGGGGAGCTGTTTTTT	CASSQTGTGGGELFF
NA	TRBJ1-2	NA	TRBV3-1	TGTGCCAGCAGCCAAGATAGGTGGCGGCGTTACACCTTC	CASSQDRWRRYTF
NA	TRBJ2-7	NA	TRBV12-5	TGTGCTAGTGGTTTGGTGGAGGAGCAGTACTTC	CASGLVEEQYF
few	TRBJ2-7	TRBD2	TRBV2	TGTGCCAGCAGTGAAAGGCTAGCGGATCGTAACGAGCAGTACTTC	CASSERLADRNEQYF
few	TRBJ2-1	TRBD1	TRBV29-1	TGCAGCAGCAGACAGGGACCCAATGAGCAGTTCTTC	CSSRQGPNEQFF
NA	TRBJ2-3	NA	TRBV24-1	TGTGCCACCAGTGATTTGTTCGATACGCAGTATTTT	CATSDLFDTQYF
NA	TRBJ1-1	TRBD1	TRBV4-1	TGCGCCAGCAGCCAAGGGACAGGGTTTGGGAACACTGAAGCTTTCTTT	CASSQGTGFGNTEAFF
NA	TRBJ2-5	TRBD2	TRBV12-3/TRBV12-4	TGTGCCAGCAGTTTCCGGGGGGTGCGAGAGACCCAGTACTTC	CASSFRGVRETQYF
few	TRBJ1-4	NA	TRBV7-9	TGTGCCAGCAGCGTGGTGCGGAGCACAAGTAATGAAAAACTGTTTTTT	CASSVVRSTSNEKLFF
NA	TRBJ2-5	NA	TRBV2	TGTGCCAGCTGTGAGGGCAGTCAAGAGACCCAGTACTTC	CASCEGSQETQYF
few	TRBJ1-2	NA	TRBV9	TGTGCCAGCAGCGTAGGGCGCAGGAACTATGGCTACACCTTC	CASSVGRRNYGYTF
once	TRBJ2-3	TRBD2	TRBV5-1	TGCGCCAGCAGCTCCAGCCGACAGGCGGGGGGTGATACGCAGTATTTT	CASSSSRQAGGDTQYF
few	TRBJ2-3	NA	TRBV3-1	TGTGCCAGCAGCAAAACGACAGGCACAGATACGCAGTATTTT	CASSKTTGTDTQYF
NA	TRBJ2-2	NA	TRBV20-1	TGCAGTGCTAGAGATTTATGGGTTCGGAACACCGGGGAGCTGTTTTTT	CSARDLWVRNTGELFF
NA	TRBJ2-1	TRBD2	TRBV3-1	TGTGCCAGCAGCCAATCTCTAGCGGGGAATGAGCAGTTCTTC	CASSQSLAGNEQFF
once	TRBJ1-1	TRBD1	TRBV7-9	TGTGCCAGCAGCAAAATTGGACAGGGAGGGACTGAAGCTTTCTTT	CASSKIGQGGTEAFF
NA	TRBJ2-7	NA	TRBV25-1	TGTGCCAGCAGTGCGAGCCCCCCGGTAGGCGAGCAGTACTTC	CASSASPPVGEQYF
NA	TRBJ2-7	NA	TRBV6-5	TGTGCCAGCAGTTACTCGCCCAGCGGGCTATCCCACGAGCAGTACTTC	CASSYSPSGLSHEQYF
NA	TRBJ2-3	NA	TRBV18	TGTGCCAGCTCACCTCCTAGCGCGGGCACAGATACGCAGTATTTT	CASSPPSAGTDTQYF
NA	TRBJ2-7	TRBD2	TRBV10-3	TGTGCCATCAGTGAGGGACTAGCGCTCAACGAGCAGTACTTC	CAISEGLALNEQYF
NA	TRBJ2-4	TRBD1	TRBV28	TGTGCCAGCAGTATAGGGACAGAGAAAAACATTCAGTACTTC	CASSIGTEKNIQYF
NA	TRBJ2-2	TRBD1	TRBV5-1	TGCGCCAGCAGCTATGACAGGGGAATAGAAGGGGAGCTGTTTTTT	CASSYDRGIEGELFF
NA	TRBJ2-1	TRBD1	TRBV6-4	TGTGCCAGCAGTCGACAGGGGTGGGATGAGCAGTTCTTC	CASSRQGWDEQFF
few	TRBJ2-2	TRBD1	TRBV12-3/TRBV12-4	TGTGCCAGCAGTTTAAAGGACAGGGTTACCGGGGAGCTGTTTTTT	CASSLKDRVTGELFF
few	TRBJ1-2	TRBD1	TRBV13	TGTGCCAGCAGCTTCCGAGGGACAGGAACTAACTATGGCTACACCTTC	CASSFRGTGTNYGYTF
NA	TRBJ2-7	TRBD2	TRBV6-2/TRBV6-3	TGTGCCAGCAGTAGACCCTACGGACTAGCGGGAGGTTACGAGCAGTACTTC	CASSRPYGLAGGYEQYF
NA	TRBJ2-1	NA	TRBV20-1	TGCAGTGCTATTACCAGGGAGCGGGCCTACAATGAGCAGTTCTTC	CSAITRERAYNEQFF
NA	TRBJ1-5	TRBD1	TRBV4-1	TGCGCCAGCAGCCAACTATCGACAGGGGGATATCAGCCCCAGCATTTT	CASSQLSTGGYQPQHF
many	TRBJ1-5	NA	TRBV20-1	TGCAGTGCTAGAGGGACGGGTAATAGCAATCAGCCCCAGCATTTT	CSARGTGNSNQPQHF
few	TRBJ2-5	NA	TRBV11-2	TGTGCCAGCAGTTCCGCCCGTCCGTACGGGGTTGAAGAGACCCAGTACTTC	CASSSARPYGVEETQYF
NA	TRBJ2-5	TRBD1	TRBV7-8	TGTGCCAGCAGCTCCAGGGGACAGGGGGGGGAGACCCAGTACTTC	CASSSRGQGGETQYF
many	TRBJ2-3	NA	TRBV19	TGTGCCAGTAGTCATAGCACAGATACGCAGTATTTT	CASSHSTDTQYF
NA	TRBJ2-5	NA	TRBV4-1	TGCGCCAGCAGCCTTAGCGGGGACAGCTTCCAAGAGACCCAGTACTTC	CASSLSGDSFQETQYF
few	TRBJ1-4	NA	TRBV5-1	TGCGCCAGCAGCCCCGACCGTGAAAAACTGTTTTTT	CASSPDREKLFF